One and the same sample provided the 13 T cell receptor beta chains below, sequenced in a study of blood T cell repertoires in COVID-19. TCRdb keeps only in-frame clones here, not all; method: immunoSEQ multiplex PCR. This sample carries tens of thousands of clones, approximately 79% of them seen once, and the ten largest clones take just over 2.5%. The specimen was peripheral blood. The receptors shown here come from a human donor with acute or convalescent COVID-19. The donor label of this sample is uncertain.

J is TRBJ1-6 and V is TRBV5-1; 9 nucleotides match TRBD1. Germline V gene lookup returns CDR1 SGHRS and CDR2 YFSETQ. Losses at the gene ends were 2 bases for V and 5 bases for J; bases not matched to a gene: 5. The CDR3 consists of 16 residues. The CDR3 DNA is TGCGCCAGCAGCTTTTGGACAGGGGAAAATAATTCACCCCTCCACTTT. Amino acid sequence: CASSFWTGENNSPLHF.

The chain combines TRBV3-1 (or the pseudogene TRBV3-2) with TRBJ1-4; weak D call: TRBD1 (6 bases). CDR3 size: 15 residues. The V gene's germline CDR1 is LGHDT and CDR2 YNNKEL (reference sequence). V was trimmed by 5 bases and J by 1 base, leaving 11 bases between them. The CDR3 DNA reads TGTGCCAGCAGCAAAACACAGGGAACTAATGAAAAACTGTTTTTT. Its protein is CASSKTQGTNEKLFF.

This clone was seen more than once but under ten times. The chain carries TRBV7-3 and TRBJ2-6, with TRBD2 as a possible D gene (6 bases). Germline V gene data show CDR1 as SGHTA and CDR2 as FQGTGA. Trimming took off 5 bases at V and 0 bases at J, with 11 bases between the two ends. The CDR3 runs to 16 residues. The CDR3 sequence is CASSTSGGSGANVLTF. The CDR3 DNA sequence: TGTGCCAGCAGCACCTCCGGGGGCTCTGGGGCCAACGTCCTGACTTTC.

The genes are TRBV3-1 (or the pseudogene TRBV3-2) and TRBJ1-2, with 7 nucleotides matching TRBD1. The CDR3 length is 13 residues. The germline V gene encodes CDR1 LGHDT and CDR2 YNNKEL (reference sequence). V dropped 4 bases and J dropped 8; count of bases not matched to a gene: 7. CDR3 sequence: CASSLKQGKGYTF. As DNA, the CDR3 is TGTGCCAGCAGCCTCAAACAGGGGAAGGGCTACACCTTC.

The chain links TRBV14 to TRBJ1-6; 11 bases map to TRBD1. Germline V gene sequence: CDR1 SGHDN, CDR2 FVKESK. Trimming at V came to 2 bases and at J to 5 bases, leaving 5 bases not matched to a gene. This CDR3 has 17 amino acids. CDR3 protein: CASSQFGGQGDNSPLHF. In DNA form, the CDR3 reads TGTGCCAGCAGCCAATTTGGGGGACAGGGGGATAATTCACCCCTCCACTTT.

The chain recombines TRBV5-1 with TRBJ2-5, with a tentative D call TRBD2 (5 bases). The V gene lost 4 bases and the J gene lost 7 bases, with 14 bases spanning the gap. Germline assignment: CDR1 SGHRS and CDR2 YFSETQ. This CDR3 has 13 residues. The CDR3 DNA follows: TGCGCCAGCAGCCGGGAATCCGAGGGGACCCAGTACTTC. This encodes CASSRESEGTQYF.

The chain couples TRBV3-1 (or the pseudogene TRBV3-2) to TRBJ1-6, with 7 positions matching TRBD1. CDR1 LGHDT and CDR2 YNNKEL come from the germline V gene (reference sequence). The CDR3 length is 14 residues. V trimming: 4 bases; J trimming: 5 bases; junction bases outside the gene matches: 2. The CDR3 loop is CASSRRGDNSPLHF. CDR3 DNA sequence: TGTGCCAGCAGCCGCAGGGGGGATAATTCACCCCTCCACTTT.

This chain joins TRBV3-1 (or the pseudogene TRBV3-2) and TRBJ2-2; TRBD1 might be the D (5 bases). The germline gives CDR1 LGHDT, CDR2 YNNKEL (reference sequence). The CDR3 length is 13 residues. Trimming pared 4 bases from V and 6 bases from J, leaving 9 bases between. The CDR3 bases are TGTGCCAGCAGCCTCGGCAGGGCCGGGGAGCTGTTTTTT. Amino acids: CASSLGRAGELFF.

On this clone: Germline is not matched at one junction end, which may reflect a read error. The V gene is TRBV28, the J gene TRBJ1-5, with 7 bases aligning to TRBD1. Germline V gives CDR1 MDHEN, CDR2 SYDVKM. CDR3 length: 15 amino acids. The CDR3 region has the DNA TGTGCCAGCAGATATAGACAGGGTAGCCATCAGCCCCAGCATTTT. Translating gives CASRYRQGSHQPQHF.

This rearrangement joins TRBV18 to TRBJ2-3; weak D call: TRBD1 (6 bases). The CDR3 has 15 residues. Germline V gene sequence: CDR1 KGHSH, CDR2 LQKENI. V shed 3 bases and J shed 0 bases, with 10 bases lying between them. The CDR3 DNA sequence: TGTGCCAGCTCACCCCAGGGGTTTAGCACAGATACGCAGTATTTT. It translates to CASSPQGFSTDTQYF. Full variable domain (remainder filled in from reference TRBV18 and TRBJ2-3): NAGVMQNPRHLVRRRGQEARLRCSPMKGHSHVYWYRQLPEEGLKFMVYLQKENIIDESGMPKERFSAEFPKEGPSILRIQQVVRGDSAAYFCASSPQGFSTDTQYFGPGTRLTVL.

The CDR3 bases are TGTGCCAGCAGTTTTTCCCTCCTAGCGGGGGGACATGGGACCCAGTACTTC. Protein: CASSFSLLAGGHGTQYF. The chain recombines TRBV6-2 or TRBV6-3 with TRBJ2-5; 11 nucleotides align to TRBD2. The CDR3 has 17 amino acids. Germline lookup yields CDR1 MNHEY and CDR2 SVGEGT. J was trimmed by 7 bases and V by 4 bases; bases with no gene match: 14.

The chain uses TRBV6-5 and TRBJ2-1, with 9 bases fitting TRBD1. Germline V gene data show CDR1 as MNHEY and CDR2 as SVGAGI. This CDR3 spans 16 amino acids. J was trimmed by 1 base and V by 0 bases; bases with no gene match: 1. CDR3: CASSYSGTGSYNEQFF. In DNA form, the CDR3 reads TGTGCCAGCAGTTACTCCGGGACAGGGTCCTACAATGAGCAGTTCTTC.

A few counts support this clone. The V and J genes are TRBV5-1 and TRBJ1-2; D is unclear. The ends were cut back, 0 bases at V and 4 bases at J, with 13 bases in the middle. Germline loops: CDR1 SGHRS, CDR2 YFSETQ. CDR3 length: 15 residues. In DNA, the CDR3 is TGCGCCAGCAGCTTGGCCGACGGGGTGAGCTATGGCTACACCTTC. Its protein product is CASSLADGVSYGYTF.